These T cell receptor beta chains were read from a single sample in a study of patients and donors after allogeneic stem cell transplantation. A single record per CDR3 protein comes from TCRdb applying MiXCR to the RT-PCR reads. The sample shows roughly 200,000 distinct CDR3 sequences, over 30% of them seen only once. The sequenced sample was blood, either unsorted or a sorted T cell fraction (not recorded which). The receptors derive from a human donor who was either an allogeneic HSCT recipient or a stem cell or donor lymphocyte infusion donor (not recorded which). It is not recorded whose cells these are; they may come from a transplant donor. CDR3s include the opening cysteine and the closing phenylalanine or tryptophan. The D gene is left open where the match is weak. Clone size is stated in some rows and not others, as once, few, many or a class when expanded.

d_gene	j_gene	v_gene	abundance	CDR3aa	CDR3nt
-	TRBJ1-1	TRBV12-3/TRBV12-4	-	CASSPLKRWAFF	TGTGCCAGCAGTCCACTGAAGAGGTGGGCTTTCTTT
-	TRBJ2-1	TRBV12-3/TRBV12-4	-	CASKSRNEQFF	TGTGCCAGCAAGAGTAGGAATGAGCAGTTCTTC
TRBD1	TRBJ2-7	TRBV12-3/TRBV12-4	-	CASSHGQVNYEQYF	TGTGCCAGCAGCCACGGACAGGTGAACTACGAGCAGTACTTC
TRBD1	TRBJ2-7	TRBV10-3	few	CAISSGTGNYEQYF	TGTGCCATCAGTTCTGGGACAGGAAACTACGAGCAGTACTTC
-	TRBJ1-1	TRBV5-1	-	CASSLTGSRTEAFF	TGCGCCAGCAGCTTGACGGGGTCGAGAACTGAAGCTTTCTTT
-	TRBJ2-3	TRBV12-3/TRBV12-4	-	CASSSPGDTDTQYF	TGTGCCAGCAGTTCACCCGGCGACACAGATACGCAGTATTTT
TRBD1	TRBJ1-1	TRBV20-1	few	CSARTGGAKNTEAFF	TGCAGTGCTAGGACAGGGGGCGCGAAAAACACTGAAGCTTTCTTT
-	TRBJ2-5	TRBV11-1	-	CASRAGLQETQYF	TGTGCCAGCAGGGCCGGATTACAAGAGACCCAGTACTTC
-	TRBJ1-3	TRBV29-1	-	CSVARGPGNTIYF	TGCAGCGTTGCAAGGGGCCCTGGAAACACCATATATTTT
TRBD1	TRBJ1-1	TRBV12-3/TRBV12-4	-	CASSLGTGSYTEAFF	TGTGCCAGCAGTTTGGGGACAGGGTCATACACTGAAGCTTTCTTT
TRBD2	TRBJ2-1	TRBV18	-	CASSPGLSPFF	TGTGCCAGCTCACCGGGACTAAGTCCGTTCTTC
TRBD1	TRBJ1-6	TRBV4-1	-	CASSQDRGNNSPLHF	TGCGCCAGCAGCCAAGACAGGGGGAATAATTCACCCCTCCACTTT
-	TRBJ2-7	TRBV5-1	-	CASSFEGVPREQYF	TGCGCCAGCAGCTTTGAGGGGGTGCCTCGCGAGCAGTACTTC
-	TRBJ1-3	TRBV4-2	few	CASSSLAGNTIYF	TGTGCCAGCAGCTCCTTAGCGGGAAACACCATATATTTT
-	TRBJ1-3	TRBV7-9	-	CASSSTGTYGNTIYF	TGTGCCAGCAGTTCTACCGGGACCTATGGAAACACCATATATTTT